This T cell receptor beta chain was obtained from a study of CD8 T cells in Susac syndrome. Study-level results: The study conceded that relatively few individuals underwent its TCR sequencing and HLA analysis.

Regarding this clonotype: Antigen: not known.

The RNA, 0.5 to 1 ug, was put through reverse transcription using random hexamers. Coverage of TCR beta CDR3 amplification by immunoSEQ multiplex PCR extended to 54 Vbeta and 13 Jbeta. TCRdb called the immunoSEQ multiplex PCR reads again in MiXCR, with one record for every CDR3 protein. This sample has some 200,000 distinct CDR3 sequences, with approximately 96% found just once. The V gene's germline CDR1 is SGHNT and CDR2 YYREEE (reference sequence). There are 19 residues in the CDR3. V was cut by 1 base and J by 0 bases, with 21 bases left in between. Both CD4+ and CD8+ T cells were negatively isolated, and TEMRA cells underwent FACS enrichment.

This clonotype was obtained from a human donor with Susac syndrome. The J gene is TRBJ2-3, the V gene TRBV5-4; tentative D call: TRBD1 (5 bases). The sequencing input was CD4+ T cells from PBMCs. CDR3 loop: CASSLRQGRTIGSTDTQYF. CDR3 sequence (DNA): TGTGCCAGCAGCTTGAGGCAGGGCCGTACTATCGGTAGCACAGATACGCAGTATTTT.